The 9 T cell receptor beta chains listed next were all sequenced from one sample in a study of T cells after yellow fever vaccination (dated by TCRdb to about 2019). Per the publication, the treatment or condition label means: live attenuated yellow fever vaccine strain. Libraries were made using 5' RACE. Sequencing took place on an Illumina NovaSeq 6000. The raw public data were reprocessed by TCRdb itself: fastp quality trimming at Q25, MiXCR clonotype calling, in-frame beta chains only. Each CDR3 protein appears once, grouped with its most common genes and DNA. This sample comprises about 14,000 distinct CDR3 sequences, 6% to 8% of them detected only once. Roughly 1.5% of the sample rests with the top ten. The sequencing used PBMCs, either bulk or a sorted T-cell subset (CD4+, CD8+, memory, or dextramer-sorted; not recorded which), collected on the day of the yellow fever booster vaccination. The receptors were gathered from a man between 18 and 35 years old who received the YFV17D yellow fever vaccine.

This clonotype is classed as medium-sized. The chain is built from TRBV29-1 and TRBJ1-2, with D uncertain. Germline loops: CDR1 SQVTM, CDR2 ANQGSEA. V lost 4 bases and J lost 4, with 7 bases in between. The CDR3 runs 11 residues. In DNA, the CDR3 is TGCAGCGTTGTCCGGTCCTATGGCTACACCTTC. Protein: CSVVRSYGYTF. Looking up the rest from reference TRBV29-1 and TRBJ1-2 gives the full variable domain: SAVISQKPSRDICQRGTSLTIQCQVDSQVTMMFWYRQQPGQSLTLIATANQGSEATYESGFVIDKFPISRPNLTFSTLTVSNMSPEDSSIYLCSVVRSYGYTFGSGTRLTVV.

This clonotype was seen many times. For the CDR3, the DNA is TGTGCCAGTAGTTTCTCCCCCACGGACACTGAAGCTTTCTTT. Translated, it gives CASSFSPTDTEAFF. The V call is TRBV19, the J call TRBJ1-1; the D is unclear. Germline CDR1 LNHDA, CDR2 SQIVND (reference sequence). This CDR3 is built from 14 residues. Trimming took 5 bases from V and 3 from J, leaving 13 bases between them.

This clonotype was detected many times. This chain uses TRBV6-2 or TRBV6-3 with TRBJ2-7; D is perhaps TRBD1 (6 bases). Germline lookup yields CDR1 MNHEY and CDR2 SVGEGT. Between the trimmed V and J ends, which lost 6 bases and 12 bases, there was a span of 24 bases. CDR3 length equals 14 residues. CDR3 protein: CASSHHGQNTYPYF. In nucleotides, the CDR3 is TGTGCCAGCAGCCACCACGGACAGAACACATATCCGTACTTC.

This clonotype occurred many times. The rearrangement links TRBV7-2 to TRBJ1-5; D ambiguous. The CDR3 runs 15 residues. Trimming pared 5 bases from V and 0 bases from J, leaving 11 bases between. Looked up from germline, CDR1 is SGHTA and CDR2 is FQGNSA. The CDR3 reads CASSLDDYSNQPQHF. Here the CDR3 DNA reads TGTGCCAGCAGCCTCGACGATTATAGCAATCAGCCCCAGCATTTT.

This clonotype occurred many times. This sequence joins TRBV2 and TRBJ2-3, with 15 nucleotides matching TRBD2. Germline V lookup: CDR1 SNHLY, CDR2 FYNNEI. The CDR3 spans 15 residues. J was trimmed by 6 bases and V by 5 bases; bases with no gene match: 3. In DNA form, the CDR3 reads TGTGCCAGCAGTATTGGACTAGCGGGGGGGGATACGCAGTATTTT. Its protein product is CASSIGLAGGDTQYF.

This chain links TRBV20-1 with TRBJ2-1, with D uncertain. The germline V gene encodes CDR1 DFQATT and CDR2 SNEGSKA (reference sequence). V was trimmed by 5 bases and J by 9 bases, leaving 11 bases between them. The CDR3 length is 11 residues. The CDR3 region is CSAWGYGEQFF. CDR3 in DNA: TGCAGTGCTTGGGGTTACGGTGAGCAGTTCTTC.

This sequence joins TRBV7-2 and TRBJ2-1, with 15 bases aligning to TRBD2. The trim removed 1 base at V and 8 bases at J, leaving 18 bases unmatched. The CDR3 is 21 residues long. The V gene's germline CDR1 is SGHTA and CDR2 FQGNSA. CDR3 amino acids: CASSLEHPWTSGGGFLDEQFF. CDR3 nucleotide sequence: TGTGCCAGCAGCTTAGAACACCCTTGGACTAGCGGGGGGGGTTTTCTCGATGAGCAGTTCTTC.

This clonotype was observed a handful of times. The chain has TRBV5-4 and TRBJ2-3; no reliable D call. This CDR3 region has 14 residues. The germline V gene has CDR1 SGHNT and CDR2 YYREEE (reference sequence). The CDR3 sequence is CAFSAFSSTDTQYF. CDR3 coding DNA: TGTGCTTTTAGTGCATTCTCTAGCACAGATACGCAGTATTTT.

This clonotype was observed at least ten times. CDR3 sequence reads: CASSLGAYPSTDTQYF. DNA for the CDR3: TGTGCCAGCAGCCTGGGGGCCTACCCTAGCACAGATACGCAGTATTTT. V and J are TRBV7-8 and TRBJ2-3, with D possibly being TRBD1 (6 bases). Germline V CDR1 and CDR2: SGHVS, FQNEAQ. The CDR3 runs to 16 residues. V was clipped by 5 bases and J by 0 bases, with 15 bases between them.